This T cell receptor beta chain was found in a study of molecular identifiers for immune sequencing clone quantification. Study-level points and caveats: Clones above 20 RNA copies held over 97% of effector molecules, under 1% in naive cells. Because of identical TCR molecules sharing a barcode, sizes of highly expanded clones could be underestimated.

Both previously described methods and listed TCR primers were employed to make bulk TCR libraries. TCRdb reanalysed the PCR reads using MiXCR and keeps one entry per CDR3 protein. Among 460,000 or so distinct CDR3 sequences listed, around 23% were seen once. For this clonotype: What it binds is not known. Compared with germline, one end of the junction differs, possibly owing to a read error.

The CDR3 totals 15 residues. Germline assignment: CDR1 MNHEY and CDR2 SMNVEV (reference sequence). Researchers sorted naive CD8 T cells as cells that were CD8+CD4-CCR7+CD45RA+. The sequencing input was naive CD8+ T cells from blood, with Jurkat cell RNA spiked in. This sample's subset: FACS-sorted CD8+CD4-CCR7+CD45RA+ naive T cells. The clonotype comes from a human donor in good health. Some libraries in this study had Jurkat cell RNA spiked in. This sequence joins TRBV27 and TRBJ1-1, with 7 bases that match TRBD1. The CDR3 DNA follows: TGTGCCAGCAGTCCAGAGACAGGGAGGGAGACTGAAGCTCTCTTT. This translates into CASSPETGRETEALF.